This entry lists 24 T cell receptor beta chains sequenced from one sample in a study of T-cell memory formation after mild COVID-19. TCRdb redid the calling of the 5' RACE reads with MiXCR, one entry per CDR3 protein. The repertoire holds 550,000 to 600,000 distinct CDR3 sequences, with roughly 17% as singletons. Sequencing was performed on PBMCs or a T cell subset sorted from them (not recorded which). Receptor source: an adult woman who had mild COVID-19 (a few samples of this study predate the infection). Cell type and time point are not known.

The chain has TRBV4-1 and TRBJ2-2; D gene uncertain. Per germline, CDR1 MGHRA and CDR2 YSYEKL. Trimming removed 1 base from V and 2 bases from J, with 11 bases in between. The CDR3 consists of 16 residues. The CDR3 loop is CASSQGRILNTGELFF. In DNA form, the CDR3 reads TGCGCCAGCAGCCAAGGACGGATCTTAAACACCGGGGAGCTGTTTTTT.

The chain couples TRBV2 to TRBJ1-2; D not resolved. Trimming cost V 6 bases and J 1 base, with 9 bases left between them. The CDR3 contains 13 residues. Germline V gives CDR1 SNHLY, CDR2 FYNNEI. CDR3 in amino acids: CASRTPNNYGYTF. In nucleotides, the CDR3 is TGTGCCAGCAGGACGCCTAATAACTATGGCTACACCTTC. Complete variable domain (other parts from reference TRBV2 and TRBJ1-2): EPEVTQTPSHQVTQMGQEVILRCVPISNHLYFYWYRQILGQKVEFLVSFYNNEISEKSEIFDDQFSVERPDGSNFTLKIRSTKLEDSAMYFCASRTPNNYGYTFGSGTRLTVV.

V gene TRBV7-9 combines with J gene TRBJ1-2; D uncertain. The germline V gene encodes CDR1 SEHNR and CDR2 FQNEAQ (reference sequence). CDR3 size: 14 residues. V lost 8 bases, J lost 0 bases, and 13 bases lay in between. CDR3 DNA sequence: TGTGCCAGCGCCCCGGCAGGAACTAACTATGGCTACACCTTC. This translates into CASAPAGTNYGYTF.

V usage is TRBV6-2 or TRBV6-3 and J usage is TRBJ1-2; maybe TRBD1 (6 bases). Trimming cost V 4 bases and J 4 bases, with 13 bases left between them. This CDR3 is built from 14 residues. Germline V gene lookup returns CDR1 MNHEY and CDR2 SVGEGT. The DNA of the CDR3 is TGTGCCAGCAGTTCAGACGCAGGGGCCTATGGCTACACCTTC. It encodes CASSSDAGAYGYTF.

The chain has TRBV9 and TRBJ2-3; TRBD2 is a possible D gene (6 bases). CDR1 is SGDLS, CDR2 YYNGEE, per germline. V lost 0 bases and J lost 0, with 8 bases in between. This CDR3 has 15 amino acids. This chain's CDR3 is CASSVVAGSTDTQYF. The CDR3 DNA reads TGTGCCAGCAGCGTAGTGGCGGGGAGCACAGATACGCAGTATTTT.

The V call is TRBV25-1, the J call TRBJ2-7, with TRBD1 identical over 8 bases. There are 14 residues in the CDR3. V lost 1 base and J lost 5; bases outside the gene matches: 4. CDR1 and CDR2 (germline): MGHDK, SYGVNS. This chain's CDR3 is CASSESPGQDEQYF. The CDR3 coding sequence is TGTGCCAGCAGTGAATCCCCGGGACAGGACGAGCAGTACTTC.

The V and J genes are TRBV20-1 and TRBJ1-5, with TRBD1 as a possible D gene (6 bases). Germline-derived CDR1 and CDR2 are DFQATT and SNEGSKA (reference sequence). The V end lost 1 base, the J end lost 7 bases, and 14 bases lay between the germline ends. There are 14 residues in the CDR3. The CDR3 coding sequence is TGCAGTGCTAGAGGACAGGTCCCGGGACAGCCCCAGCATTTT. Translation gives CSARGQVPGQPQHF.

The V call is TRBV20-1, the J call TRBJ1-2, with D unresolved. CDR3 length: 13 amino acids. In germline, CDR1 is DFQATT, CDR2 SNEGSKA (reference sequence). The V end was cut by 6 bases, the J end by 2 bases, with 13 bases between. CDR3 nucleotides: TGCAGTGCCCGGCGGGAGGGAAACTATGGCTACACCTTC. Translating gives CSARREGNYGYTF.

The J gene is TRBJ2-5, the V gene TRBV7-6, with 7 bases that match TRBD2. V lost 3 bases, J lost 1 base, and 11 bases stayed unmatched. The CDR3 contains 17 residues. From germline, CDR1 is SGHVS and CDR2 FNYEAQ. The CDR3 reads CASSFIPSGETQETQYF. The CDR3 bases are TGTGCCAGCAGCTTTATTCCGAGCGGGGAAACCCAAGAGACCCAGTACTTC.

The chain uses TRBV20-1 and TRBJ1-5; D perhaps matches TRBD1 (5 bases). Germline CDR1 DFQATT, CDR2 SNEGSKA (reference sequence). CDR3 length: 14 amino acids. Trimming took off 3 bases at V and 6 bases at J, with 15 bases between the two ends. CDR3 protein: CSASRGLVTQPQHF. The DNA for the CDR3 is TGCAGTGCTAGTCGGGGGTTAGTCACTCAGCCCCAGCATTTT.

The rearrangement joins TRBV6-2 or TRBV6-3 to TRBJ1-3; D call uncertain. This CDR3 has 14 amino acids. Deletions cut 4 bases from V and 2 bases from J, with 9 bases between. Germline CDR1 reads MNHEY; CDR2 reads SVGEGT. This chain's CDR3 is CASSLRRPGNTIYF. In DNA form, the CDR3 reads TGTGCCAGCAGTTTGAGGAGGCCTGGAAACACCATATATTTT.

This clonotype was seen many times. The CDR3 DNA reads as TGTGCCAGCAGTTTTGGGCTAGCGGGAGGCAAAGAGACCCAGTACTTC. Translated: CASSFGLAGGKETQYF. J is TRBJ2-5 and V is TRBV12-3 or TRBV12-4; TRBD2 agrees at 11 bases. The ends lost 3 bases at V and 3 bases at J; junction bases unmatched: 6. The CDR3 runs to 16 residues.

In its sample, this clonotype was seen a few times. V is TRBV7-9 and J is TRBJ1-2; D ambiguous. CDR3 size: 14 residues. V was shortened by 1 base and J by 8 bases, with 14 bases between the two germline ends. Per the germline V gene, CDR1 is SEHNR and CDR2 is FQNEAQ (reference sequence). The CDR3 protein is CASSLGGLPSGYTF. CDR3 in DNA: TGTGCCAGCAGCTTAGGGGGTCTTCCGAGCGGCTACACCTTC.

The J gene is TRBJ2-1, the V gene TRBV5-6; 9 positions match TRBD2. Unmatched junction bases numbered 9, after V lost 2 bases and J lost 6 bases. Germline assignment: CDR1 SGHDT and CDR2 YYEEEE. The CDR3 consists of 16 residues. For the CDR3, the DNA is TGTGCCAGCAGCTTAACCGGGACTAGCCCCGGCAATGAGCAGTTCTTC. Translated, it gives CASSLTGTSPGNEQFF.

This chain uses TRBV12-3 or TRBV12-4 with TRBJ2-3; no reliable D call. This CDR3 is 14 amino acids long. Trimming stripped 3 bases from V and 2 bases from J, with 9 bases between. The CDR3 DNA sequence: TGTGCCAGCAGTTTTAGGTTAGACACAGATACGCAGTATTTT. Its protein is CASSFRLDTDTQYF.

The chain uses TRBV14 and TRBJ2-1, with D tentatively TRBD2 (5 bases). V lost 2 bases, J lost 13 bases, and 15 bases lay in between. The CDR3 has 13 amino acids. Germline lookup yields CDR1 SGHDN and CDR2 FVKESK. The CDR3 DNA follows: TGTGCCAGCAGCCAATCCAGACTAACTGAACAGTTCTTC. Translated: CASSQSRLTEQFF.

The sample holds a few counts of this clonotype. The rearrangement joins TRBV5-1 to TRBJ2-7; possible D gene TRBD1, 6 bases. The CDR3 contains 14 residues. The V end lost 4 bases, the J end lost 3 bases, and 14 bases lay between the germline ends. Germline V gene sequence: CDR1 SGHRS, CDR2 YFSETQ. CDR3 nucleotides: TGCGCCAGCAGCCCATTTTCGGACAGCTACGAGCAGTACTTC. Translating gives CASSPFSDSYEQYF.

This clonotype has a handful of counts. The chain combines TRBV5-1 with TRBJ2-1; a possible D gene is TRBD2 (5 bases). Trimming cost V 0 bases and J 10 bases, with 11 bases left between them. Germline values: CDR1 SGHRS, CDR2 YFSETQ. This CDR3 has 13 amino acids. CDR3 bases: TGCGCCAGCAGCTTGGAGTCTAGCTGGGAGCAGTTCTTC. Translated, it gives CASSLESSWEQFF.

The J gene is TRBJ1-5, the V gene TRBV12-3 or TRBV12-4; D is possibly TRBD1 (6 bases). The CDR3 length is 14 residues. V lost 3 bases and J 5 bases, leaving 11 bases between the germline ends. DNA for the CDR3: TGTGCCAGCAGTTTCGGGGGGCGCGATCAGCCCCAGCATTTT. It specifies CASSFGGRDQPQHF.

This clonotype was detected only a few times. This sequence joins TRBV19 and TRBJ2-4; the D is unclear. V lost 7 bases to trimming and J lost 3 bases, with 13 bases between them. The germline V gene has CDR1 LNHDA and CDR2 SQIVND (reference sequence). The CDR3 runs 14 residues. The chain's CDR3 is CASKASENKNIQYF. CDR3 coding DNA: TGTGCCAGTAAGGCCTCCGAGAACAAAAACATTCAGTACTTC.

This clonotype was observed a handful of times. V gene TRBV20-1 combines with J gene TRBJ1-6; TRBD1 matches 7 bases. Germline V gene sequence: CDR1 DFQATT, CDR2 SNEGSKA (reference sequence). V lost 0 bases and J lost 5; bases outside the gene matches: 4. The length of the CDR3 is 15 residues. The CDR3 protein is CSARDSGQNNSPLHF. CDR3 nucleotides: TGCAGTGCTAGAGATTCGGGACAGAATAATTCACCCCTCCACTTT.

This clonotype was found many times. The rearrangement joins TRBV6-2 or TRBV6-3 to TRBJ2-2; D is undetermined. V lost 2 bases to trimming and J lost 2 bases, with 30 bases between them. Germline-derived CDR1 and CDR2 are MNHEY and SVGEGT. This CDR3 is built from 22 residues. CDR3 DNA: TGTGCCAGCAGTTACCTGCTGGAATTTTGGGTTGCAGTTCCCACAAACACCGGGGAGCTGTTTTTT. It translates to CASSYLLEFWVAVPTNTGELFF.

This clonotype was recorded a few times. The V call is TRBV12-3 or TRBV12-4, the J call TRBJ2-7, with D possibly matching TRBD1 (6 bases). The ends were cut back, 8 bases at V and 3 bases at J, with 11 bases in the middle. The CDR3 spans 12 residues. The CDR3 coding sequence is TGTGCCAGCGGTGACAGGCTCTACGAGCAGTACTTC. It codes for CASGDRLYEQYF.

This clonotype was counted between two and nine times. The rearrangement uses TRBV7-7 and TRBJ2-2, with D maybe TRBD1 (5 bases). The CDR3 totals 16 residues. Per the germline V gene, CDR1 is SSHAT and CDR2 is FNYEAQ (reference sequence). Trimming removed 5 bases at V and 0 bases at J, with 13 bases between. The CDR3 bases are TGTGCCAGCAGCCCACAGGTCCTCGCGAACACCGGGGAGCTGTTTTTT. Encoded protein: CASSPQVLANTGELFF.